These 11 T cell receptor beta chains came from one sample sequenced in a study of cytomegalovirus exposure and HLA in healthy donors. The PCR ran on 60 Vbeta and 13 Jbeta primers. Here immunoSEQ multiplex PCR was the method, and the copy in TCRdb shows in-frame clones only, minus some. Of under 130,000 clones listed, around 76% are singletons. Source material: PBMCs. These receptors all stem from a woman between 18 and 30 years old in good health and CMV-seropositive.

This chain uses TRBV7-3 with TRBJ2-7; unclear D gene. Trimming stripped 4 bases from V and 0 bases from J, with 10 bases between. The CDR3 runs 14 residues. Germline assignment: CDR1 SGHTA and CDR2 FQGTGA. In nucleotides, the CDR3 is TGTGCCAGCAGCTCCCACCCAGGCTCCTACGAGCAGTACTTC. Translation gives CASSSHPGSYEQYF.

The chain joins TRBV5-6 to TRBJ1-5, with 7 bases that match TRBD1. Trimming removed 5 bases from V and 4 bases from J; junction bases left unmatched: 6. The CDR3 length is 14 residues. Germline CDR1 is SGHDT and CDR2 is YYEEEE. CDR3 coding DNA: TGTGCCAGCAGTTCAGGGGGTAGGAATCAGCCCCAGCATTTT. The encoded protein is CASSSGGRNQPQHF.

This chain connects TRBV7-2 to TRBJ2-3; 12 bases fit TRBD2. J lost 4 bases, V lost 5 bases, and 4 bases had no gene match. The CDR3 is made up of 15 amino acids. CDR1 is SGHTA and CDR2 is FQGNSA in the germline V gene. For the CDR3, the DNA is TGTGCCAGCAGCACGACTAGCGGGAGAGCAGATACGCAGTATTTT. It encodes CASSTTSGRADTQYF.

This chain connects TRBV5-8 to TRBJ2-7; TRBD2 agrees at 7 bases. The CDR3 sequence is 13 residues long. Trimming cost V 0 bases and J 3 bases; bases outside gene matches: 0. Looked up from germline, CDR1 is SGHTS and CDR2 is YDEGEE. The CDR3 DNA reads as TGTGCCAGCAGCTTGGGGGACTACTACGAGCAGTACTTC. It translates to CASSLGDYYEQYF.

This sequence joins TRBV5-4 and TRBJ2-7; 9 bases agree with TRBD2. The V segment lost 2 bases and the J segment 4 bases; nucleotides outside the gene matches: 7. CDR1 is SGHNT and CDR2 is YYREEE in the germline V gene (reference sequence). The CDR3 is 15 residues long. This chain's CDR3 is CASSFAGGPRYEQYF. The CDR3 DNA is TGTGCCAGCAGCTTCGCGGGAGGGCCGAGGTACGAGCAGTACTTC.

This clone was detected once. The CDR3 spells CAIKGQGSYEQYF. The CDR3 coding sequence is TGTGCCATCAAAGGACAGGGGTCCTACGAGCAGTACTTC. The V and J genes are TRBV10-3 and TRBJ2-7; 9 bases line up with TRBD1. The V gene's germline CDR1 is ENHRY and CDR2 SYGVKD. The CDR3 has 13 amino acids. Unmatched junction bases numbered 2, after V lost 7 bases and J lost 1 base.

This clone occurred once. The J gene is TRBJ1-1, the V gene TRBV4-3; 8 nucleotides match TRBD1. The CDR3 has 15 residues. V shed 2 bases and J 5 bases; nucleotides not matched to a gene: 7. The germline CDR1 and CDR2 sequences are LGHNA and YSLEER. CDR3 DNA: TGCGCCAGCAGCCAATCACAGGGGGGTTGGACTGAAGCTTTCTTT. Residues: CASSQSQGGWTEAFF.

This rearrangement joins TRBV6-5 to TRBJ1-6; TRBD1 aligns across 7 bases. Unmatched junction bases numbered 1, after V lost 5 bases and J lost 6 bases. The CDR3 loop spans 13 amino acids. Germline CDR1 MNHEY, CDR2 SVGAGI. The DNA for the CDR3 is TGTGCCAGCAGTCGACAGGGTAATTCACCCCTCCACTTT. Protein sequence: CASSRQGNSPLHF.

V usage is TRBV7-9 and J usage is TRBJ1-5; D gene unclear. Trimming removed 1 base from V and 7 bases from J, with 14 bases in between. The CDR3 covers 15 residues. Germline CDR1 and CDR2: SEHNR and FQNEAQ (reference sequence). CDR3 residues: CASSLGGGEGQPQHF. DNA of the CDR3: TGTGCCAGCAGCTTAGGCGGCGGGGAGGGCCAGCCCCAGCATTTT.

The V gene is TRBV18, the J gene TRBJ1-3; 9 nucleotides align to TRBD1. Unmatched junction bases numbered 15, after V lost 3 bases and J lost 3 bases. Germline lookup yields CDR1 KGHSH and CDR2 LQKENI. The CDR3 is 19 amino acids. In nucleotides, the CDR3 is TGTGCCAGCTCACCCCTCGGGACAGGGATAGCTTCTGGTGGAAACACCATATATTTT. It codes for CASSPLGTGIASGGNTIYF.

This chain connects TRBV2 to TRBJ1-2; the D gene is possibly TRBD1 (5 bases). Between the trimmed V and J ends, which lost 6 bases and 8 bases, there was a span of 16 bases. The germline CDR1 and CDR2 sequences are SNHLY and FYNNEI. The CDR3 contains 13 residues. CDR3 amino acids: CASRGEGGVGYTF. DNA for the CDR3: TGTGCCAGCAGGGGAGAGGGAGGGGTCGGCTACACCTTC.